Shown below are 20 T cell receptor beta chains from a single sample sequenced in a study of T cell responses to AZD1222 COVID-19 vaccine. Clones were read by immunoSEQ multiplex PCR, and TCRdb kept only the in-frame ones, dropping some. Of about 110,000 clones listed, around nine tenths were seen once; the top ten hold around 3.3%. Sample: peripheral blood, taken on day 0 of MenACWY control vaccination. Receptor source: an adult in good health.

The chain couples TRBV4-2 to TRBJ2-6; tentatively, D is TRBD1 or TRBD2 (7 bases each). The V and J ends lost 0 bases and 4 bases respectively, with 16 bases between them. The CDR3 is made up of 18 amino acids. CDR1 and CDR2 from the germline V gene are LGHNA and YNFKEQ. CDR3 amino acids: CASSQDRGGGTGANVLTF. As DNA, the CDR3 is TGTGCCAGCAGCCAAGATCGGGGAGGGGGCACCGGGGCCAACGTCCTGACTTTC.

The gene calls are TRBV27 and TRBJ1-5; D ambiguous. V lost 4 bases to trimming and J lost 0 bases, with 16 bases between them. CDR3 length equals 17 residues. Germline V gives CDR1 MNHEY, CDR2 SMNVEV (reference sequence). CDR3: CASSSSQAYYSNQPQHF. DNA of the CDR3: TGTGCCAGCAGTTCGTCCCAGGCGTACTATAGCAATCAGCCCCAGCATTTT.

The chain is built from TRBV28 and TRBJ2-7; D gene uncertain. V lost 2 bases and J lost 3, with 5 bases in between. Germline-derived CDR1 and CDR2 are MDHEN and SYDVKM. This CDR3 spans 12 amino acids. CDR3 residues: CASSLLFYEQYF. Written as DNA, the CDR3 is TGTGCCAGCAGTTTACTGTTCTACGAGCAGTACTTC.

The chain links TRBV7-3 to TRBJ1-1; 9 bases line up with TRBD1. J was trimmed by 11 bases and V by 2 bases; bases with no gene match: 9. CDR1 is SGHTA, CDR2 FQGTGA, per germline. The CDR3 consists of 14 residues. The CDR3 spells CASSLVGTGTRAFF. CDR3 nucleotides: TGTGCCAGCAGCTTAGTAGGGACAGGGACACGGGCTTTCTTT.

The chain is built from TRBV6-5 and TRBJ2-1, with TRBD1 as a possible D gene (6 bases). Germline assignment: CDR1 MNHEY and CDR2 SVGAGI. The CDR3 loop spans 12 amino acids. The germline V and J ends were trimmed by 6 bases and 7 bases, with 10 bases remaining between them. CDR3 sequence (DNA): TGTGCCAGCAGAACAGGGTTAAATGAGCAGTTCTTC. It translates to CASRTGLNEQFF.

The chain joins TRBV7-3 to TRBJ1-1; D remains ambiguous. Looked up from germline, CDR1 is SGHTA and CDR2 is FQGTGA. Trimming shortened V by 1 base and J by 8 bases, and 14 bases separated the two germline ends. The CDR3 is made up of 14 amino acids. CDR3 region: CASSLRNSREEAFF. The CDR3, as DNA: TGTGCCAGCAGCTTAAGGAACAGCCGGGAAGAAGCTTTCTTT. The full variable domain, completed using reference TRBV7-3 and TRBJ1-1, is GAGVSQTPSNKVTEKGKYVELRCDPISGHTALYWYRQSLGQGPEFLIYFQGTGAADDSGLPNDRFFAVRPEGSVSTLKIQRTERGDSAVYLCASSLRNSREEAFFGQGTRLTVV.

The rearrangement uses TRBV27 and TRBJ1-6; 7 positions agree with TRBD1. The V and J ends lost 2 bases and 2 bases, in that order; junction bases with no gene match: 6. Germline V lookup: CDR1 MNHEY, CDR2 SMNVEV (reference sequence). This CDR3 spans 17 amino acids. The CDR3 reads CASSLRTGGTYNSPLHF. The CDR3 DNA sequence: TGTGCCAGCAGTTTAAGGACAGGTGGAACCTATAATTCACCCCTCCACTTT.

V and J are TRBV28 and TRBJ1-2; 10 nucleotides line up with TRBD1. This CDR3 is built from 13 residues. The germline CDR1 and CDR2 sequences are MDHEN and SYDVKM. The J segment lost 6 bases and the V segment lost 3 bases, leaving 1 base of the junction unmatched. The CDR3 loop reads CASSLTGGHGYTF. The CDR3, as DNA: TGTGCCAGCAGTTTGACAGGGGGCCATGGCTACACCTTC.

The chain joins TRBV7-8 to TRBJ2-1; 9 bases agree with TRBD2. Trimming removed 2 bases from V and 2 bases from J; junction bases left unmatched: 4. The CDR3 has 16 amino acids. The V gene's germline CDR1 is SGHVS and CDR2 FQNEAQ. The CDR3 loop reads CASSLLRGGPYNEQFF. The CDR3 DNA reads as TGTGCCAGCAGCTTACTGCGGGGGGGCCCCTACAATGAGCAGTTCTTC.

The J gene is TRBJ1-1, the V gene TRBV7-9; TRBD1 might be the D (5 bases). The V gene lost 5 bases and the J gene lost 1 base, with 8 bases spanning the gap. Germline values: CDR1 SEHNR, CDR2 FQNEAQ (reference sequence). The CDR3 covers 13 residues. CDR3 in amino acids: CASSPRGNTEAFF. As DNA, the CDR3 is TGTGCCAGCAGCCCTAGGGGGAACACTGAAGCTTTCTTT.

This rearrangement joins TRBV19 to TRBJ2-6; D is unresolved. The germline V gene encodes CDR1 LNHDA and CDR2 SQIVND (reference sequence). The CDR3 length is 16 residues. Deletions cut 1 base from V and 1 base from J, with 8 bases between. CDR3 protein: CASSIAVGSGANVLTF. DNA of the CDR3: TGTGCCAGTAGTATAGCAGTGGGATCTGGGGCCAACGTCCTGACTTTC.

The V and J genes are TRBV4-1 and TRBJ2-1; perhaps D is TRBD1 or TRBD2 (5 bases each). The CDR3 runs to 13 residues. V was cut by 3 bases and J by 10 bases, with 13 bases left in between. The germline gives CDR1 MGHRA, CDR2 YSYEKL. CDR3 sequence: CASSHLGTAEQFF. The CDR3 region has the DNA TGCGCCAGCAGCCACCTTGGGACGGCCGAGCAGTTCTTC.

This chain links TRBV5-8 with TRBJ2-7, with 7 bases aligning to TRBD1. The CDR3 length is 15 residues. CDR1 and CDR2 from the germline V gene are SGHTS and YDEGEE. The V and J ends lost 0 bases and 2 bases, in that order; junction bases with no gene match: 5. CDR3 in DNA: TGTGCCAGCAGCTTGGGGAGGACAGGCACCTACGAGCAGTACTTC. Translating it yields CASSLGRTGTYEQYF.

This chain connects TRBV29-1 to TRBJ2-1; 7 bases agree with TRBD1. CDR3 length: 14 amino acids. Germline CDR1 SQVTM, CDR2 ANQGSEA. Losses at the gene ends were 4 bases for V and 6 bases for J; bases not matched to a gene: 9. The DNA of the CDR3 is TGCAGCGTTGTACAGGGGCTGAGGACCAATGAGCAGTTCTTC. Residues: CSVVQGLRTNEQFF.

This rearrangement joins TRBV9 to TRBJ1-2; maybe TRBD1 (5 bases). This CDR3 is built from 13 residues. Deletions cut 4 bases from V and 6 bases from J, with 13 bases between. Germline V gene sequence: CDR1 SGDLS, CDR2 YYNGEE. CDR3 sequence: CASSRGAGDGYTF. DNA of the CDR3: TGTGCCAGCAGCCGGGGTGCGGGGGATGGCTACACCTTC.

The rearrangement uses TRBV11-2 and TRBJ1-1; tentative D call: TRBD1 (5 bases). The CDR3 runs to 14 residues. CDR1 is SGHAT, CDR2 FQNNGV, per germline. Between the trimmed V and J ends, which lost 10 bases and 0 bases, there was a span of 15 bases. The CDR3 sequence is CATALWGVNTEAFF. The CDR3 DNA is TGTGCCACAGCATTATGGGGGGTGAACACTGAAGCTTTCTTT. The full variable domain, in which reference TRBV11-2 and TRBJ1-1 provide the parts outside the CDR3, is EAGVAQSPRYKIIEKRQSVAFWCNPISGHATLYWYQQILGQGPKLLIQFQNNGVVDDSQLPKDRFSAERLKGVDSTLKIQPAKLEDSAVYLCATALWGVNTEAFFGQGTRLTVV.

V is TRBV27 and J is TRBJ2-7; the match to TRBD1 covers 10 bases. This CDR3 has 16 amino acids. Germline trimming cut 2 bases from V and 2 bases from J; bases unmatched to any gene: 6. Germline lookup yields CDR1 MNHEY and CDR2 SMNVEV (reference sequence). DNA for the CDR3: TGTGCCAGCAGTTTACTCCTCGGACAGGGGGCCTACGAGCAGTACTTC. Translated, it gives CASSLLLGQGAYEQYF.

The V call is TRBV28, the J call TRBJ1-1, with D unresolved. This CDR3 region has 14 residues. Trimming left V 5 bases short and J 4 bases short, with 14 bases between. CDR1 and CDR2 from the germline V gene are MDHEN and SYDVKM. The CDR3 sequence: CASSTTWGSTEAFF. The CDR3 nucleotides read TGTGCCAGCAGTACAACTTGGGGTAGCACTGAAGCTTTCTTT.

The chain combines TRBV3-1 (or the pseudogene TRBV3-2) with TRBJ1-1; 12 bases are shared with TRBD1. In germline, CDR1 is LGHDT, CDR2 YNNKEL (reference sequence). V shed 2 bases, J shed 6 bases, and the junction held 4 bases outside the gene matches. The CDR3 runs to 15 residues. CDR3 in amino acids: CASSQLRDRGPEAFF. CDR3 DNA: TGTGCCAGCAGCCAACTCCGGGACAGGGGGCCTGAAGCTTTCTTT.

V usage is TRBV9 and J usage is TRBJ2-2; D is tentatively TRBD1 or TRBD2 (5 bases each). Germline CDR1 is SGDLS and CDR2 is YYNGEE. The CDR3 sequence is 15 residues long. Trimming removed 3 bases at V and 7 bases at J, with 16 bases between. The CDR3 DNA is TGTGCCAGCAGCGCCCGGGACGCGGGTTACGGGGAGCTGTTTTTT. This gives the protein CASSARDAGYGELFF.